This passage covers 7 T cell receptor beta chains from one sample sequenced in a study of blood T cell repertoires in COVID-19. Data came from immunoSEQ multiplex PCR; TCRdb stores just in-frame clones and leaves some out. The table records about 70,000 clones, roughly four fifths of them present only once. Sequencing used peripheral blood. All receptors derive from a woman at least 80 years old with acute or convalescent COVID-19.

This clone was observed a few times. The chain employs TRBV6-4 and TRBJ1-5, with D perhaps matching TRBD1 (5 bases). Trimming left V 3 bases short and J 2 bases short, with 8 bases between. This CDR3 region has 14 residues. The germline CDR1 and CDR2 sequences are MRHNA and SNTAGT. The CDR3 protein is CASSEGVGNQPQHF. CDR3 DNA sequence: TGTGCCAGCAGTGAAGGGGTCGGCAATCAGCCCCAGCATTTT.

V gene TRBV9 combines with J gene TRBJ2-1, with 10 bases identical to TRBD2. After removal of 0 bases from V and 9 bases from J, the junction contained 6 bases not matched to a gene. The germline V gene has CDR1 SGDLS and CDR2 YYNGEE. The CDR3 extends over 15 amino acids. CDR3 DNA sequence: TGTGCCAGCAGCGTAGAAGCGGGGGGGCTCGTTGAGCAGTTCTTC. Amino acids: CASSVEAGGLVEQFF.

The gene calls are TRBV5-1 and TRBJ1-2; D might be TRBD1 (5 bases). V lost 4 bases and J lost 1, with 17 bases in between. Germline V gene lookup returns CDR1 SGHRS and CDR2 YFSETQ. The CDR3 loop spans 16 amino acids. CDR3 region: CASSPTGEPINYGYTF. The CDR3 bases are TGCGCCAGCAGCCCCACGGGGGAGCCGATTAACTATGGCTACACCTTC.

In regard to this clone: The sample has other DNA sequences that encode this CDR3 too. The chain carries TRBV5-1 and TRBJ1-1; 7 nucleotides line up with TRBD1. CDR3 length: 14 amino acids. V lost 4 bases and J lost 2; bases outside the gene matches: 5. Germline CDR1 SGHRS, CDR2 YFSETQ. In nucleotides, the CDR3 is TGCGCCAGCAGCATTGGGACAGCTAACACTGAAGCTTTCTTT. It encodes CASSIGTANTEAFF.

This chain connects TRBV3-1 (or the pseudogene TRBV3-2) to TRBJ1-4; 7 bases agree with TRBD1. V lost 4 bases, J lost 8 bases, and 10 bases stayed unmatched. Germline-derived CDR1 and CDR2 are LGHDT and YNNKEL (reference sequence). The CDR3 sequence is 15 residues long. The CDR3 sequence: CASSLAGAGGEKLFF. For the CDR3, the DNA is TGTGCCAGCAGCCTAGCAGGGGCAGGGGGAGAAAAACTGTTTTTT.

The J gene is TRBJ1-2, the V gene TRBV5-1; D is perhaps TRBD1 (5 bases). V shed 0 bases and J shed 4 bases, with 13 bases lying between them. The CDR3 extends over 15 amino acids. Germline CDR1 is SGHRS and CDR2 is YFSETQ. The CDR3 loop reads CASSLDPGSGYGYTF. The CDR3 DNA reads TGCGCCAGCAGCTTGGATCCAGGGTCAGGCTATGGCTACACCTTC.

The V and J genes are TRBV18 and TRBJ1-5; 7 bases line up with TRBD1. V trimming: 3 bases; J trimming: 2 bases; junction bases outside the gene matches: 7. The CDR3 length is 16 residues. In germline, CDR1 is KGHSH, CDR2 LQKENI. The CDR3: CASSPIGGNGNQPQHF. The CDR3 DNA reads TGTGCCAGCTCACCCATAGGGGGCAACGGCAATCAGCCCCAGCATTTT. The complete variable domain, with remaining parts taken from reference TRBV18 and TRBJ1-5, reads NAGVMQNPRHLVRRRGQEARLRCSPMKGHSHVYWYRQLPEEGLKFMVYLQKENIIDESGMPKERFSAEFPKEGPSILRIQQVVRGDSAAYFCASSPIGGNGNQPQHFGDGTRLSIL.